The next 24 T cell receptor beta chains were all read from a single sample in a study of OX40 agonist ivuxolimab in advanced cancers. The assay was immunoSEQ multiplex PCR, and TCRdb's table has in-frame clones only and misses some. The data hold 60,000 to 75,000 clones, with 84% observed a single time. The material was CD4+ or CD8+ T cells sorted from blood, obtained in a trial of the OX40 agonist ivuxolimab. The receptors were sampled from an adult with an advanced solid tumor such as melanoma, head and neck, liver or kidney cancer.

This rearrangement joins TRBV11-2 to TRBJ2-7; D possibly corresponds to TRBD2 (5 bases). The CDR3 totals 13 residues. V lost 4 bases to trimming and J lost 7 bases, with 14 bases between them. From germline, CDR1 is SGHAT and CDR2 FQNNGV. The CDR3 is CASSWGGETEQYF. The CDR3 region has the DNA TGTGCCAGCAGCTGGGGTGGGGAGACGGAGCAGTACTTC.

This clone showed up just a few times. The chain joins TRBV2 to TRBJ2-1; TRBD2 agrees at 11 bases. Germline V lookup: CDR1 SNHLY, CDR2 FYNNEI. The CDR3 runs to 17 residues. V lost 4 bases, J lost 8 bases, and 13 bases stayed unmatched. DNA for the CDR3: TGTGCCAGCAGTGCTCTTGAGGTAGCGGGGGGGGTTGATGAGCAGTTCTTC. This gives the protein CASSALEVAGGVDEQFF.

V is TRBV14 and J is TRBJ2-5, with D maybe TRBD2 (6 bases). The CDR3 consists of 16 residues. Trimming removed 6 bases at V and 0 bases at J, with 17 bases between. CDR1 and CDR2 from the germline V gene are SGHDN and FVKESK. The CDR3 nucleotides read TGTGCCAGCAGTCTACTAGCTTTAGGGTACCAAGAGACCCAGTACTTC. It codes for CASSLLALGYQETQYF.

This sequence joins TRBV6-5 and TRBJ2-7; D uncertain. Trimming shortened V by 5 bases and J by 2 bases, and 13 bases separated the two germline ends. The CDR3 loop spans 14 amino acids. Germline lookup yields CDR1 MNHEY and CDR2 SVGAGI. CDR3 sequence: CASSPRTSPYEQYF. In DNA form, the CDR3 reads TGTGCCAGCAGTCCACGGACGTCCCCCTACGAGCAGTACTTC.

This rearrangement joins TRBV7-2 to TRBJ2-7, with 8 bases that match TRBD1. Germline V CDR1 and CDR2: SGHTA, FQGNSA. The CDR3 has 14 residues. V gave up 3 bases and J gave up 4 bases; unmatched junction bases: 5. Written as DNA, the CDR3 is TGTGCCAGCAGCTTTCGGACAGGGCGATACGAGCAGTACTTC. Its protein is CASSFRTGRYEQYF.

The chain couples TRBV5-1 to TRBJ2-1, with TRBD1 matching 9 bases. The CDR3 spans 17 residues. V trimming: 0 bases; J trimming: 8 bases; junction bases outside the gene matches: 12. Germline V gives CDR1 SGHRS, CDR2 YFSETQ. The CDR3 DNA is TGCGCCAGCAGCTTGGCGGCGGGACAGGGAGGGGGAGATGAGCAGTTCTTC. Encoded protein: CASSLAAGQGGGDEQFF.

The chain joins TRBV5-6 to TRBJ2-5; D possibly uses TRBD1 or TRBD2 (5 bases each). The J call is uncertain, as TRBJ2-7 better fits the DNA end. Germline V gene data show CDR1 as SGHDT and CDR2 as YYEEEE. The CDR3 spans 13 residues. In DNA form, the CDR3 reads TGTGCCAGCGTCCCGGCAGGGACCGACGAGCAGTACTTC. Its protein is CASVPAGTDEQYF.

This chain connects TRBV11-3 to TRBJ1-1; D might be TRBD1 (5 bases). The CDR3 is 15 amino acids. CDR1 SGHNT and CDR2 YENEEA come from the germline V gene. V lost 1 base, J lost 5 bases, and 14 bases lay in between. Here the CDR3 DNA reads TGTGCCAGCAGCTTAGTGGCCCGGGGGTGGACTGAAGCTTTCTTT. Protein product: CASSLVARGWTEAFF.

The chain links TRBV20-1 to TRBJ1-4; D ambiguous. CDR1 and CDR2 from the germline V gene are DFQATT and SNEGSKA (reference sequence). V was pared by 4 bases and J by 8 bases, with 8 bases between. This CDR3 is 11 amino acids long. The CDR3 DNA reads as TGCAGTGCTATTTTCACCGAAAAACTGTTTTTT. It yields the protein CSAIFTEKLFF.

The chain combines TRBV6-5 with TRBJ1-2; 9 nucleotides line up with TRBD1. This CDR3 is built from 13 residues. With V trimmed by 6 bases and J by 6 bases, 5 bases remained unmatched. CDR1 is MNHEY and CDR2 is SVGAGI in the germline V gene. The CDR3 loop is CASSTRTGDGYTF. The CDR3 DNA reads TGTGCCAGCAGCACCCGGACAGGGGATGGCTACACCTTC.

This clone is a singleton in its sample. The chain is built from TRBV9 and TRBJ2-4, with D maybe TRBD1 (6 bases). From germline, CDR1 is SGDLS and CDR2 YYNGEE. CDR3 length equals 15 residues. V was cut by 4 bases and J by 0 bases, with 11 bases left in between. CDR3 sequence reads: CASSRTERAKNIQYF. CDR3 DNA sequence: TGTGCCAGCAGCCGGACAGAAAGAGCCAAAAACATTCAGTACTTC.

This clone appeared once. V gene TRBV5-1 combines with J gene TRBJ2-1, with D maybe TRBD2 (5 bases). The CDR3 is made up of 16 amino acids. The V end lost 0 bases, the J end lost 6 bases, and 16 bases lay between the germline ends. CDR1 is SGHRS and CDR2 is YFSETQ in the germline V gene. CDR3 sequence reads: CASSLEPRGSGNEQFF. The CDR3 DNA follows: TGCGCCAGCAGCTTGGAACCTCGAGGGTCTGGCAATGAGCAGTTCTTC. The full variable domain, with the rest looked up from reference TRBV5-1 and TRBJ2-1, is KAGVTQTPRYLIKTRGQQVTLSCSPISGHRSVSWYQQTPGQGLQFLFEYFSETQRNKGNFPGRFSGRQFSNSRSEMNVSTLELGDSALYLCASSLEPRGSGNEQFFGPGTRLTVL.

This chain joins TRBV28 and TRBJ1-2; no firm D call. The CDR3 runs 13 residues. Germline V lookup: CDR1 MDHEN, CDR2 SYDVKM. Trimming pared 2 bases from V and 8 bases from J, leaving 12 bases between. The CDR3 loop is CASSLDGVWGYTF. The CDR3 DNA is TGTGCCAGCAGTTTAGATGGGGTATGGGGCTACACCTTC.

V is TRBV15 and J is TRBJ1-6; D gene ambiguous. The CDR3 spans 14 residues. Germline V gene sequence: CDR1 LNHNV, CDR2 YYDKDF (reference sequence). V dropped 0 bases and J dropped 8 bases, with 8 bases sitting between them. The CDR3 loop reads CATSRDFLHSPLHF. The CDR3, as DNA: TGTGCCACCAGCAGAGACTTCCTCCATTCACCCCTCCACTTT.

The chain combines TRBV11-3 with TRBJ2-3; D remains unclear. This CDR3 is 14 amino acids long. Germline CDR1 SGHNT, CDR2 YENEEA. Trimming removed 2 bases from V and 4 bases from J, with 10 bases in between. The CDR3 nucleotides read TGTGCCAGCAGCTTATTTCTCGCGGCAGATACGCAGTATTTT. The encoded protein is CASSLFLAADTQYF.

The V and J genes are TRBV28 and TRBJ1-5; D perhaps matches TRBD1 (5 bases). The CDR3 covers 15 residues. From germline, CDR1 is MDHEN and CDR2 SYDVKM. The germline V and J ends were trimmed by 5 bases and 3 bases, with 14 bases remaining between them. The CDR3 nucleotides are TGTGCCAGCAGTCCACCCACCGGGACCAATCAGCCCCAGCATTTT. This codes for CASSPPTGTNQPQHF.

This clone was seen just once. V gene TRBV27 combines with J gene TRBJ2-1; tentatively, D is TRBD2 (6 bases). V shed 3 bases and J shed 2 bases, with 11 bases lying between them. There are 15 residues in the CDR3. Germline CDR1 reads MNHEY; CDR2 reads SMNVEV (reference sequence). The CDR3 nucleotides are TGTGCCAGCAGTTTGGACGGGGGAACCTACAATGAGCAGTTCTTC. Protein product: CASSLDGGTYNEQFF.

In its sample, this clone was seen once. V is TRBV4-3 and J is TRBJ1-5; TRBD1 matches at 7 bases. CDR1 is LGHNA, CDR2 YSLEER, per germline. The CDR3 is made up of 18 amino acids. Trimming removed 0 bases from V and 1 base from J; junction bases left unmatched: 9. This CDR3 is CASSQDWLEGASNQPQHF. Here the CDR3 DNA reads TGCGCCAGCAGCCAAGATTGGTTGGAGGGGGCGAGCAATCAGCCCCAGCATTTT.

The CDR3 protein is CSASRGEGYTF. The CDR3 DNA sequence: TGCAGTGCCAGCCGGGGAGAGGGCTACACCTTC. The J gene is TRBJ1-2, the V gene TRBV20-1; D remains unclear. The CDR3 has 11 amino acids. Germline CDR1 and CDR2: DFQATT and SNEGSKA (reference sequence). Trimming removed 6 bases from V and 8 bases from J, with 13 bases in between.

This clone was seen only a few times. The CDR3 region is CASLTEVQAFF. The CDR3 DNA is TGTGCCAGCCTAACGGAGGTCCAGGCTTTCTTT. V and J are TRBV19 and TRBJ1-1; D uncertain. From germline, CDR1 is LNHDA and CDR2 SQIVND (reference sequence). There are 11 residues in the CDR3. Trimming stripped 9 bases from V and 11 bases from J, with 16 bases between.

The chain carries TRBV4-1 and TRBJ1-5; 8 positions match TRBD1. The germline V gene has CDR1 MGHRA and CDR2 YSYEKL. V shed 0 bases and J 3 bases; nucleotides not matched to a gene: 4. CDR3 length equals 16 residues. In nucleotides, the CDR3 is TGCGCCAGCAGCCAAGACCCGGGACAGGACAATCAGCCCCAGCATTTT. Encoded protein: CASSQDPGQDNQPQHF.

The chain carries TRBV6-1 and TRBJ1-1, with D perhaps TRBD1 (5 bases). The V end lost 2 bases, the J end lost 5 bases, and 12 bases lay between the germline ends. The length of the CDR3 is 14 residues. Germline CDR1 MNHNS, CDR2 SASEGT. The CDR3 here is CASSESGFWTEAFF. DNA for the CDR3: TGTGCCAGCAGTGAATCAGGGTTCTGGACTGAAGCTTTCTTT.

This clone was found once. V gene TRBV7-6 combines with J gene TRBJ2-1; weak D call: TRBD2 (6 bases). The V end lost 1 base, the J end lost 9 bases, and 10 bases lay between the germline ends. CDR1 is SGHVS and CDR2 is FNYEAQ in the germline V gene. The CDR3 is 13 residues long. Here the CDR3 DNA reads TGTGCCAGCAGCTTAGAGACTAGTACTGAGCAGTTCTTC. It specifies CASSLETSTEQFF.

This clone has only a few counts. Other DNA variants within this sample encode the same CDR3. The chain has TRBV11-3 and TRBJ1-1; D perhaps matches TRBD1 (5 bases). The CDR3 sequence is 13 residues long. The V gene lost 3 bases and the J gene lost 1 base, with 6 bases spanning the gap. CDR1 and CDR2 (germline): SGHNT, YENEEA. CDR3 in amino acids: CASSLGGNTEAFF. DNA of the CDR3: TGTGCCAGCAGCTTGGGGGGGAACACTGAAGCTTTCTTT.